These 15 T cell receptor beta chains were sequenced from one sample in a study of T cell responses to AZD1222 COVID-19 vaccine (dated by TCRdb to the early 2020s). The library was produced with the immunoSEQ multiplex PCR assay. TCRdb holds this immuneACCESS table with in-frame rearrangements only. Some clones are missing; in checked studies, unresolved V genes explain under half, and the rest has no known cause. This sample has some 190,000 clones in its table, and 85% to 90% of those were observed once. 6.9% of the sample lies in the top ten. Sample time point, as interpreted from the label and publication: baseline before first vaccination. The specimen was peripheral blood, collected on day 0 of AZD1222 vaccination. These receptors were taken from an adult in good health.

The DNA of the CDR3 is TGTGCCAGCAGTTACTCAGGAGCGAACACTGAAGCTTTCTTT. The encoded protein is CASSYSGANTEAFF. V is TRBV6-6 and J is TRBJ1-1; D is ambiguous. Trimming removed 0 bases at V and 1 base at J, with 6 bases between. CDR1 is MNHNY, CDR2 SVGAGI, per germline (reference sequence). This CDR3 comprises 14 residues.

This clone has only a few counts. V and J are TRBV13 and TRBJ1-6; D is unclear. CDR1 PRHDT and CDR2 FYEKMQ come from the germline V gene (reference sequence). This CDR3 is built from 13 residues. V was cut by 0 bases and J by 8 bases, with 5 bases left in between. CDR3 DNA sequence: TGTGCCAGCAGCTTAGGAGACCATTCACCCCTCCACTTT. This translates into CASSLGDHSPLHF.

The chain uses TRBV29-1 and TRBJ2-1, with 15 bases matching TRBD2. The V gene's germline CDR1 is SQVTM and CDR2 ANQGSEA. With 5 bases clipped from V and 7 bases from J, the junction kept 6 bases outside the gene matches. This CDR3 has 15 amino acids. CDR3 loop: CSVLGLAGGRNEQFF. The CDR3, as DNA: TGCAGCGTTTTGGGACTAGCGGGGGGTAGGAATGAGCAGTTCTTC.

V and J are TRBV12-3 or TRBV12-4 and TRBJ1-2; D perhaps matches TRBD1 (6 bases). The CDR3 is 12 residues long. V lost 8 bases and J lost 8, with 15 bases in between. The CDR3 nucleotides are TGTGCCAGCGGGTCCAGGGGTATAGGCTACACCTTC. Encoded protein: CASGSRGIGYTF.

The chain combines TRBV7-2 with TRBJ2-3, with D hard to call. The V end lost 1 base, the J end lost 5 bases, and 4 bases lay between the germline ends. Germline V gene data show CDR1 as SGHTA and CDR2 as FQGNSA. CDR3 length: 12 residues. The CDR3 coding sequence is TGTGCCAGCAGCTTAGAACTAGATACGCAGTATTTT. This encodes CASSLELDTQYF.

The chain couples TRBV19 to TRBJ1-2, with 9 bases that match TRBD1. Per the germline V gene, CDR1 is LNHDA and CDR2 is SQIVND (reference sequence). With 4 bases clipped from V and 8 bases from J, the junction kept 11 bases outside the gene matches. There are 15 residues in the CDR3. For the CDR3, the DNA is TGTGCCAGTAGTACCTCCGACAGGGGGAAAAGCGGCTACACCTTC. Translated: CASSTSDRGKSGYTF.

The chain couples TRBV5-1 to TRBJ2-5, with D perhaps assigned TRBD1 or TRBD2 (5 bases each). V gave up 0 bases and J gave up 4 bases, with 16 bases separating them. This CDR3 contains 16 residues. Germline CDR1 is SGHRS and CDR2 is YFSETQ. The CDR3 sequence: CASSLASIGAAETQYF. The CDR3 DNA is TGCGCCAGCAGCTTGGCCTCTATCGGGGCAGCAGAGACCCAGTACTTC.

The J gene is TRBJ2-5, the V gene TRBV7-9, with D possibly being TRBD1 or TRBD2 (5 bases each). Germline CDR1 and CDR2: SEHNR and FQNEAQ (reference sequence). The CDR3 totals 16 residues. V gave up 2 bases and J gave up 3 bases, with 16 bases separating them. Here the CDR3 DNA reads TGTGCCAGCAGCTTATGGGGGTATAGTTTAGAAGAGACCCAGTACTTC. It translates to CASSLWGYSLEETQYF.

The gene calls are TRBV7-9 and TRBJ2-1; D might be TRBD2 (6 bases). With 5 bases removed from V and 8 bases from J, the gap between germline ends came to 19 bases. This CDR3 is built from 15 residues. Germline-derived CDR1 and CDR2 are SEHNR and FQNEAQ (reference sequence). This CDR3 reads CASSQSGLGGDEQFF. CDR3 bases: TGTGCCAGCAGCCAGTCGGGTTTGGGGGGTGATGAGCAGTTCTTC.

This chain links TRBV5-6 with TRBJ2-3; 9 nucleotides match TRBD2. V gave up 0 bases and J gave up 3 bases; unmatched junction bases: 5. Germline V lookup: CDR1 SGHDT, CDR2 YYEEEE. The CDR3 is 16 amino acids. CDR3 DNA: TGTGCCAGCAGCTTGGGACTAGCGGCCTCAACAGATACGCAGTATTTT. Translation: CASSLGLAASTDTQYF.

This chain links TRBV5-6 with TRBJ1-2, with D possibly being TRBD1 (6 bases). The length of the CDR3 is 13 residues. Germline CDR1 reads SGHDT; CDR2 reads YYEEEE. V was clipped by 4 bases and J by 7 bases, with 14 bases between them. CDR3 region: CASSLRQAGGYTF. As DNA, the CDR3 is TGTGCCAGCAGCCTCCGACAGGCGGGTGGCTACACCTTC.

V and J are TRBV6-5 and TRBJ2-5; weak D call: TRBD1 (6 bases). This CDR3 spans 15 amino acids. Trimming stripped 5 bases from V and 4 bases from J, with 17 bases between. Per the germline V gene, CDR1 is MNHEY and CDR2 is SVGAGI. CDR3 region: CASSTSITGSETQYF. CDR3 nucleotide sequence: TGTGCCAGCAGTACATCCATAACAGGGTCAGAGACCCAGTACTTC.

This chain connects TRBV6-1 to TRBJ2-7; possibly TRBD1 for D (5 bases). The V and J ends lost 1 base and 5 bases respectively, with 18 bases between them. The CDR3 extends over 16 amino acids. In germline, CDR1 is MNHNS, CDR2 SASEGT. CDR3 amino acids: CASSEGTRPTYDEQYV. Written as DNA, the CDR3 is TGTGCCAGCAGTGAAGGGACAAGGCCTACTTACGACGAGCAGTACGTC.

This clone was picked up a small number of times. V gene TRBV6-1 combines with J gene TRBJ1-1; unclear D gene. The CDR3 loop spans 15 amino acids. V lost 1 base, J lost 3 bases, and 12 bases lay in between. The germline V gene encodes CDR1 MNHNS and CDR2 SASEGT. The CDR3 DNA sequence: TGTGCCAGCAGTGAAGTCGGGTGGGAGGACACTGAAGCTTTCTTT. This encodes CASSEVGWEDTEAFF.

CDR3 nucleotide sequence: TGTGCCAGCAGTTTAGAGACCTTTACCTACGAGCAGTACTTC. As protein: CASSLETFTYEQYF. The J gene is TRBJ2-7, the V gene TRBV28, with D hard to call. The length of the CDR3 is 14 residues. V was cut by 2 bases and J by 2 bases, with 10 bases left in between. The germline V gene encodes CDR1 MDHEN and CDR2 SYDVKM.